This record concerns one TCR beta chain sequence. Antigen unknown. If patients had autoimmune disease history or systemic immunosuppression, they were excluded. There are 14 residues in the CDR3. CDR1 SGHRS and CDR2 YFSETQ come from the germline V gene. The ends were cut back, 7 bases at V and 1 base at J, with 14 bases in the middle. This sample was included in a study of OX40 agonist ivuxolimab in advanced cancers. Study background: Patients enrolled in dose escalation were diagnosed with hepatocellular carcinoma, melanoma, renal cell or head and neck cancer. A mean age of roughly 60 years, range roughly 20 to 90, was recorded, and 70% to 85% were male. Whole-study results and caveats: CD4+ and CD8+ blood T cells expanded clonally by week 6 at 0.1 to 3.0 mg/kg.

Using immunoSEQ multiplex PCR, the repertoire was profiled, and TCRdb retains in-frame clones only, with some absent. The profile shows about 47,000 clones, 70% to 90% of them singletons. The sequence was collected from an adult with an advanced solid tumor such as melanoma, head and neck, liver or kidney cancer. V is TRBV5-1 and J is TRBJ1-1; D remains ambiguous. The sample in question was CD4+ or CD8+ T cells sorted from blood, obtained in a trial of the OX40 agonist ivuxolimab. The CDR3 region is CASAREGPNTEAFF. The CDR3 nucleotides are TGCGCCAGCGCTCGGGAAGGGCCGAACACTGAAGCTTTCTTT.